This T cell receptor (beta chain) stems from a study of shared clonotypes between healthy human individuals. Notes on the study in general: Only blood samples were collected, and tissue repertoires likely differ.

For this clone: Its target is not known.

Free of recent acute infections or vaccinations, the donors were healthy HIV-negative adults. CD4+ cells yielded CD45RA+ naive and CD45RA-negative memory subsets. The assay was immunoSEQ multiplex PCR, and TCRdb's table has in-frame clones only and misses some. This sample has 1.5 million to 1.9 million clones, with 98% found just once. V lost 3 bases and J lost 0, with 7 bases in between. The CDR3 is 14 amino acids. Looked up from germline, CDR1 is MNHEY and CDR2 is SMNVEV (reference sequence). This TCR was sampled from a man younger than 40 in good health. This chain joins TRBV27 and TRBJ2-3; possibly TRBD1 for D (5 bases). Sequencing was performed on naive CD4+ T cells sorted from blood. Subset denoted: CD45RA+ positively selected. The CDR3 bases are TGTGCCAGCAGTTTCTACAGGAGCACAGATACGCAGTATTTT. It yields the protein CASSFYRSTDTQYF.